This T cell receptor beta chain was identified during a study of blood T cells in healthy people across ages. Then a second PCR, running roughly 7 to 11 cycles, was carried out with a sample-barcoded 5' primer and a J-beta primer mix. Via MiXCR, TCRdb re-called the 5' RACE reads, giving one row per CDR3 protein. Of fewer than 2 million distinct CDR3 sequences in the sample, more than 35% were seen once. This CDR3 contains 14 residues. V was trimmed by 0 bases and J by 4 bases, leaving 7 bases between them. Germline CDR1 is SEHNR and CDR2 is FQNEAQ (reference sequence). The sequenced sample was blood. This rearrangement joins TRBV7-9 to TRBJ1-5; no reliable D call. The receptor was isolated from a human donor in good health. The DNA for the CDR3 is TGTGCCAGCAGCTTAGCAGAGGTTAATCAGCCCCAGCATTTT. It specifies CASSLAEVNQPQHF.